This TCR beta chain was recorded in a study of T cell responses to AZD1222 COVID-19 vaccine. The germline gives CDR1 ENHRY, CDR2 SYGVKD. The CDR3 is 17 residues long. V shed 10 bases, J shed 6 bases, and the junction held 19 bases outside the gene matches. Measured with immunoSEQ multiplex PCR; TCRdb has only the in-frame clones, and not every one. The data hold around 130,000 clones, with more than 85% observed a single time. This TCR derives from an adult in good health. This chain uses TRBV10-3 with TRBJ2-5; TRBD1 aligns across 11 bases. The sequenced sample was peripheral blood, obtained on day 0 of AZD1222 vaccination. The CDR3 nucleotides are TGTGCCACCCGAGGACAGGGGGCGAAATCTTCCCTGAAGACCCAGTACTTC. It specifies CATRGQGAKSSLKTQYF.